The 20 T cell receptor beta chains in this list originate from one sample, sequenced in a study of CD8 T cells in Susac syndrome. After extraction with the RNeasy kit, about 0.45 to 1 ug of the RNA was reverse transcribed using random hexamers. From the immunoSEQ multiplex PCR reads, TCRdb called clonotypes with MiXCR, one entry per CDR3 protein. The repertoire has 150,000 to 200,000 distinct CDR3 sequences, 85% to 95% of them found once; the top ten carry 0.12%. Sequenced material: CD4+ T cells from PBMCs. The receptor set was obtained from a human donor with Susac syndrome.

The chain combines TRBV7-2 with TRBJ1-6; no reliable D call. The CDR3 runs 15 residues. Trimming pared 1 base from V and 6 bases from J, leaving 10 bases between. Germline lookup yields CDR1 SGHTA and CDR2 FQGNSA. DNA of the CDR3: TGTGCCAGCAGCTTAGGAATTACAGCTAATTCACCCCTCCACTTT. This codes for CASSLGITANSPLHF.

This sequence joins TRBV12-3 or TRBV12-4 and TRBJ2-3; D might be TRBD2 (7 bases). Trimming removed 7 bases at V and 3 bases at J, with 20 bases between. CDR3 length: 16 amino acids. The CDR3, as DNA: TGTGCCAGCAAAATAGGGGGGGATCGAAGGACAGATACGCAGTATTTT. This translates into CASKIGGDRRTDTQYF.

This clonotype was counted between two and nine times. The chain couples TRBV15 to TRBJ2-5; D is unresolved. V lost 3 bases, J lost 1 base, and 3 bases lay in between. CDR1 and CDR2 (germline): LNHNV, YYDKDF (reference sequence). This CDR3 spans 12 amino acids. The CDR3 sequence: CATSRPQETQYF. CDR3 sequence (DNA): TGTGCCACCAGCAGGCCCCAAGAGACCCAGTACTTC.

The chain has TRBV2 and TRBJ2-5, with D maybe TRBD2 (5 bases). Trimming cost V 1 base and J 2 bases, with 11 bases left between them. The germline gives CDR1 SNHLY, CDR2 FYNNEI. The CDR3 is 15 amino acids. The CDR3 nucleotides read TGTGCCAGCAGTGAAGAGTCGAGGGCTCAAGAGACCCAGTACTTC. Encoded protein: CASSEESRAQETQYF.

With respect to this clonotype: The junction and the germline gene differ at one end; a read error may be behind it. This sequence joins TRBV15 and TRBJ1-1; D perhaps matches TRBD1 (6 bases). The germline CDR1 and CDR2 sequences are LNHNV and YYDKDF (reference sequence). The CDR3 consists of 14 residues. For the CDR3, the DNA is TGTGCCACCGGCAGGGGTAATTCGAACACTGAAGCTTTCTTT. Encoded protein: CATGRGNSNTEAFF.

DNA for the CDR3: TGCGCCAGCGTCGGCGGGCGCCGGCGTGGGACCCAGTACTTC. It encodes CASVGGRRRGTQYF. This sequence joins TRBV4-3 and TRBJ2-5; D is perhaps TRBD2 (5 bases). V gave up 8 bases and J gave up 7 bases, with 20 bases separating them. This CDR3 has 14 residues. CDR1 is LGHNA and CDR2 is YSLEER in the germline V gene.

The rearrangement links TRBV2 to TRBJ2-2; D remains unclear. The CDR3 extends over 13 amino acids. Trimming stripped 6 bases from V and 3 bases from J, with 8 bases between. Germline V gene sequence: CDR1 SNHLY, CDR2 FYNNEI. The DNA of the CDR3 is TGTGCCAGCAGGACCCGGGACACCGGGGAGCTGTTTTTT. Translating it yields CASRTRDTGELFF.

The rearrangement uses TRBV20-1 and TRBJ2-7, with 8 bases fitting TRBD1. V shed 4 bases and J 13 bases; nucleotides not matched to a gene: 9. From germline, CDR1 is DFQATT and CDR2 SNEGSKA (reference sequence). CDR3 length: 11 amino acids. The CDR3 is CSATLDDRGYF. The CDR3, as DNA: TGCAGTGCTACCCTAGACGACAGGGGTTACTTC.

This clonotype was counted only a few times. The gene calls are TRBV27 and TRBJ1-5; TRBD1 matches 8 bases. Germline CDR1 is MNHEY and CDR2 is SMNVEV (reference sequence). The CDR3 totals 14 residues. V shed 2 bases, J shed 5 bases, and the junction held 2 bases outside the gene matches. The CDR3 here is CASSLQGADQPQHF. The CDR3 nucleotides are TGTGCCAGCAGTTTACAGGGGGCTGATCAGCCCCAGCATTTT.

This clonotype occurred once. The V and J genes are TRBV12-3 or TRBV12-4 and TRBJ1-2, with 7 nucleotides matching TRBD1. J was trimmed by 4 bases and V by 5 bases; bases with no gene match: 4. The CDR3 length is 13 residues. The CDR3 sequence: CASSQGEGYGYTF. In DNA form, the CDR3 reads TGTGCCAGCAGTCAGGGGGAGGGCTATGGCTACACCTTC.

The rearrangement links TRBV7-9 to TRBJ2-5, with 12 nucleotides matching TRBD1. Unmatched junction bases numbered 4, after V lost 1 base and J lost 4 bases. Germline V gene sequence: CDR1 SEHNR, CDR2 FQNEAQ (reference sequence). The CDR3 spans 16 residues. The CDR3: CASSLGDRGHGETQYF. The CDR3 coding sequence is TGTGCCAGCAGCTTAGGGGACAGGGGGCATGGAGAGACCCAGTACTTC.

The chain has TRBV5-1 and TRBJ2-3; D gene ambiguous. This CDR3 has 17 residues. Germline CDR1 reads SGHRS; CDR2 reads YFSETQ. With 0 bases removed from V and 4 bases from J, the gap between germline ends came to 18 bases. This CDR3 is CASSLEPLGGAADTQYF. For the CDR3, the DNA is TGCGCCAGCAGCTTGGAACCTCTGGGCGGCGCAGCAGATACGCAGTATTTT.

CDR3 amino acids: CASSSRLAGGPEPDTQYF. CDR3 in DNA: TGTGCCAGCAGCTCCCGACTAGCGGGGGGGCCGGAGCCAGATACGCAGTATTTT. The rearrangement links TRBV7-2 to TRBJ2-3; 14 bases match TRBD2. Germline V gives CDR1 SGHTA, CDR2 FQGNSA. This CDR3 has 18 amino acids. Trimming cost V 4 bases and J 4 bases; bases outside gene matches: 10.

The V call is TRBV4-2, the J call TRBJ1-6; 7 bases map to TRBD1. Germline V gives CDR1 LGHNA, CDR2 YNFKEQ. V shed 1 base and J 7 bases; nucleotides not matched to a gene: 10. The length of the CDR3 is 17 residues. The CDR3 sequence is CASSQARTGTGNSPLHF. The CDR3 DNA follows: TGTGCCAGCAGCCAAGCAAGGACAGGAACGGGGAATTCACCCCTCCACTTT.

The J gene is TRBJ2-3, the V gene TRBV25-1; D might be TRBD1 (6 bases). Deletions cut 3 bases from V and 1 base from J, with 8 bases between. The CDR3 contains 14 residues. CDR1 and CDR2 from the germline V gene are MGHDK and SYGVNS. The CDR3 sequence: CASSEDSRTDTQYF. DNA of the CDR3: TGTGCCAGCAGTGAGGACAGCCGCACAGATACGCAGTATTTT.

The chain couples TRBV12-3 or TRBV12-4 to TRBJ2-1, with 9 bases lining up with TRBD1. CDR3 size: 13 residues. The V segment lost 10 bases and the J segment 10 bases; nucleotides outside the gene matches: 11. DNA for the CDR3: TGTGCCACTCGCGCGAACAGGGGGCGGGAGCAGTTCTTC. Translating it yields CATRANRGREQFF.

The chain recombines TRBV5-6 with TRBJ1-6; D remains unclear. CDR1 SGHDT and CDR2 YYEEEE come from the germline V gene. This CDR3 comprises 16 residues. Trimming cost V 4 bases and J 7 bases, with 18 bases left between them. The CDR3 sequence: CASSPTAQIRNSPLHF. CDR3 DNA sequence: TGTGCCAGCAGCCCTACCGCCCAAATTAGGAATTCACCCCTCCACTTT.

This clonotype was observed a few times. The V gene is TRBV12-3 or TRBV12-4, the J gene TRBJ1-2; no clear D. This CDR3 is 13 amino acids long. Trimming stripped 3 bases from V and 4 bases from J, with 9 bases between. The CDR3 loop reads CASSLGQFYGYTF. The DNA of the CDR3 is TGTGCCAGCAGTTTGGGTCAGTTCTATGGCTACACCTTC.

The chain uses TRBV6-6 and TRBJ2-5; a possible D gene is TRBD1 (6 bases). The CDR3 consists of 15 residues. Germline assignment: CDR1 MNHNY and CDR2 SVGAGI (reference sequence). Between the trimmed V and J ends, which lost 5 bases and 4 bases, there was a span of 17 bases. CDR3 in DNA: TGTGCCAGCAGTCTAGGCCAGGGGTTCGGAGAGACCCAGTACTTC. As protein: CASSLGQGFGETQYF.

V gene TRBV20-1 combines with J gene TRBJ1-5; 9 bases are a match to TRBD1. V was pared by 6 bases and J by 7 bases, with 7 bases of the junction left unmatched. CDR3 length equals 13 residues. CDR1 and CDR2 from the germline V gene are DFQATT and SNEGSKA (reference sequence). The CDR3 protein is CSALTGGTQPQHF. For the CDR3, the DNA is TGCAGTGCGTTAACAGGGGGCACGCAGCCCCAGCATTTT.